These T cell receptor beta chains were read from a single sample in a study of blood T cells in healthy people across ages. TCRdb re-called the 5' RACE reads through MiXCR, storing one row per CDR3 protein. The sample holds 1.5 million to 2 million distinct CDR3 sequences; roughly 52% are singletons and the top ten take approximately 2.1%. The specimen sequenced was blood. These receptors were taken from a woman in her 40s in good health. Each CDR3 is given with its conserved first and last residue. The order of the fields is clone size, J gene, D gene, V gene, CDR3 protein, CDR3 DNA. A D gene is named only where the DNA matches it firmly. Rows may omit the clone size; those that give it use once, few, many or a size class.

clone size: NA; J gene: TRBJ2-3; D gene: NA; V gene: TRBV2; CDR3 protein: CASRTELSTDTQYF; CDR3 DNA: TGTGCCAGTCGGACAGAGCTTAGCACAGATACGCAGTATTTT
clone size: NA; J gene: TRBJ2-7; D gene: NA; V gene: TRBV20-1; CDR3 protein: CSAPSPGTSSYEQYF; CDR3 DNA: TGCAGTGCTCCTAGCCCGGGAACCTCCTCCTACGAGCAGTACTTC
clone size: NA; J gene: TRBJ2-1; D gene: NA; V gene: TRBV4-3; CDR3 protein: CASSQDFGGVSNEQFF; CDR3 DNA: TGCGCCAGCAGCCAAGATTTCGGTGGTGTTAGCAATGAGCAGTTCTTC
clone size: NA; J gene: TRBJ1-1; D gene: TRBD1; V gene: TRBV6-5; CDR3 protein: CASSYAGTGGNEAFF; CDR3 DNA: TGTGCCAGCAGTTACGCCGGGACAGGGGGCAATGAAGCTTTCTTT
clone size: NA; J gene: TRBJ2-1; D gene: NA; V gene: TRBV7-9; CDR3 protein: CASSSGGAVLNEQFF; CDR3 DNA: TGTGCCAGCAGCTCCGGAGGGGCCGTACTCAATGAGCAGTTCTTC
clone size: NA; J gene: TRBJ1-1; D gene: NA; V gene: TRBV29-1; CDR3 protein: CSVVGGPVWGTEAFF; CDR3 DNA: TGCAGCGTTGTCGGGGGCCCCGTCTGGGGCACTGAAGCTTTCTTT
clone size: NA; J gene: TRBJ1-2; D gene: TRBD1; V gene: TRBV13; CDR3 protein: CASNTGATLYGYTF; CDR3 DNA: TGTGCCAGCAACACAGGGGCGACCCTATATGGCTACACCTTC
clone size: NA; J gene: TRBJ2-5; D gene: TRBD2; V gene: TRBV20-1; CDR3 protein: CSARERGAKETQYF; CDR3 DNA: TGCAGTGCTAGAGAGCGGGGGGCCAAAGAGACCCAGTACTTC
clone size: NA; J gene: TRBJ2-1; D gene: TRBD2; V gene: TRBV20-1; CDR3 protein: CSARDAIAGGPSNEQFF; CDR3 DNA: TGCAGTGCTAGAGATGCAATAGCGGGGGGGCCGAGCAATGAGCAGTTCTTC
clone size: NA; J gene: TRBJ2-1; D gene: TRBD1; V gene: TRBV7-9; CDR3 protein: CASSSTQGTRSYNEQFF; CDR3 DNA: TGTGCCAGCAGCTCGACACAGGGGACCCGCTCCTACAATGAGCAGTTCTTC
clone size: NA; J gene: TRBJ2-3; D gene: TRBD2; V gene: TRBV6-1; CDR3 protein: CASGTSGDTQYF; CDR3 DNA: TGTGCCAGCGGGACTAGCGGGGACACGCAGTATTTT
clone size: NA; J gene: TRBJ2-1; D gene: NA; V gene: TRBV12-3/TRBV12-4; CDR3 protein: CASSFSGPLSSYNEQFF; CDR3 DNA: TGTGCCAGCAGTTTCTCGGGGCCCCTGAGCTCCTACAATGAGCAGTTCTTC
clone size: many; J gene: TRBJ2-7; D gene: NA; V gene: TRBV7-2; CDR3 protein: CASSLKGSYEQYF; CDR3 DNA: TGTGCCAGCAGTTTAAAGGGAAGCTACGAGCAGTACTTC
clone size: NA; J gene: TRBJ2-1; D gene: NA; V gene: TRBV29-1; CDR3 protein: CSVEGPGIGYEQFF; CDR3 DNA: TGCAGCGTTGAAGGCCCTGGTATAGGGTATGAGCAGTTCTTC
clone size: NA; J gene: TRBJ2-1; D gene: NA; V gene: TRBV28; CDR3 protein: CASSLSASYHNEQFF; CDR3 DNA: TGTGCCAGCAGTTTATCGGCTAGCTACCACAATGAGCAGTTCTTC
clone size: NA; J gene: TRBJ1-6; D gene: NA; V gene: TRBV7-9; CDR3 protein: CASSPSEVVISPLHF; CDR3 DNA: TGTGCCAGCAGCCCCAGCGAAGTGGTAATCTCACCCCTCCACTTT
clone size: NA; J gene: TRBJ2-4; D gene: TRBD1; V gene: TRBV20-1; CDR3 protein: CSAWDRGNIQYF; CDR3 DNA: TGCAGTGCTTGGGACAGGGGAAACATTCAGTACTTC
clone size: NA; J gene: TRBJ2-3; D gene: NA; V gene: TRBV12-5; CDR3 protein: CASGTGQPSTDTQYF; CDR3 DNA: TGTGCTAGTGGCACCGGACAGCCAAGCACAGATACGCAGTATTTT
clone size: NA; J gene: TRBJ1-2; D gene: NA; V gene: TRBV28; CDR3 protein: CASSSGHRNYGYTF; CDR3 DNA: TGTGCCAGCAGTTCGGGACATCGAAACTATGGCTACACCTTC
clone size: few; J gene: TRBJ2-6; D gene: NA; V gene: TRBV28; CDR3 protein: CASIPSGSGANVLTF; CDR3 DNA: TGTGCCAGCATCCCCTCGGGGTCCGGGGCCAACGTCCTGACTTTC
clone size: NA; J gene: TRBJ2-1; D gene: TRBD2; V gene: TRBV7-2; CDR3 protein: CASSLVSAGGFSYNEQFF; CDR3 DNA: TGTGCCAGCAGCTTAGTTTCCGCGGGGGGGTTTTCCTACAATGAGCAGTTCTTC
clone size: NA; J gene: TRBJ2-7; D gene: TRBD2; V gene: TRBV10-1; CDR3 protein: CASSGRGRLYNEQYF; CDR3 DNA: TGCGCCAGCAGTGGGCGCGGGAGGTTATACAATGAGCAGTACTTC
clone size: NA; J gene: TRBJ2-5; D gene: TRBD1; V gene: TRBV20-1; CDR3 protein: CSARDMAGGETQYF; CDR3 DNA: TGCAGTGCTAGAGATATGGCAGGGGGAGAGACCCAGTACTTC
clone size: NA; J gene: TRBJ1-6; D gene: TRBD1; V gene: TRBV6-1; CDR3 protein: CASRQGQVAFGNSPLHF; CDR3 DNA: TGTGCCAGCCGACAAGGACAGGTGGCATTTGGGAATTCACCCCTCCACTTT
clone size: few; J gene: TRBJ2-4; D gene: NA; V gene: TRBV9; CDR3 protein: CASSVSPNVAKNIQYF; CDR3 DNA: TGTGCCAGCAGCGTATCACCTAATGTAGCCAAAAACATTCAGTACTTC
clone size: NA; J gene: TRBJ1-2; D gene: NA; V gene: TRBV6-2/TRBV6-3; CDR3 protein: CASTQGRWPWNYGYTF; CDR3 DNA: TGTGCCAGTACCCAGGGGAGATGGCCGTGGAACTATGGCTACACCTTC
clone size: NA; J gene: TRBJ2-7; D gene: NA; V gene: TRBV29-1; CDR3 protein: CSVGSGAYHEQYF; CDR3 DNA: TGCAGCGTTGGCTCAGGGGCTTACCACGAGCAGTACTTC
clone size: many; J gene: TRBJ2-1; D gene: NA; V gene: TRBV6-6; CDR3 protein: CASSYGGYNEQFF; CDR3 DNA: TGTGCCAGCAGTTACGGGGGTTACAATGAGCAGTTCTTC
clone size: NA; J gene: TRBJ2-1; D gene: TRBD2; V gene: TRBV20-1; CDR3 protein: CSAGGRRGVLNEQFF; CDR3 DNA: TGCAGTGCCGGGGGGAGGAGGGGTGTTCTCAATGAGCAGTTCTTC
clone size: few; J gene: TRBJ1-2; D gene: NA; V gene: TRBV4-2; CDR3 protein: CASSQSSSSAANHYGYTF; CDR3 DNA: TGTGCCAGCAGCCAAAGTTCAAGCTCGGCAGCGAACCACTATGGCTACACCTTC
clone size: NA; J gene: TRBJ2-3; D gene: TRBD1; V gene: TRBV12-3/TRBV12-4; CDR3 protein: CASSPGQGGTPDTQYF; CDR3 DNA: TGTGCCAGCAGCCCTGGACAGGGGGGGACCCCTGATACGCAGTATTTT
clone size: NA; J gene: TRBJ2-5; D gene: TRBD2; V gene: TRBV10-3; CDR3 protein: CAISGTSGATDETQYF; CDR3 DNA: TGTGCCATCAGTGGGACTAGCGGGGCGACTGATGAGACCCAGTACTTC